Below, one T cell receptor beta chain is given with its context. This entry belongs to a study of blood T cell repertoires in COVID-19. For the study at large: Samples of COVID-19 (acute and convalescent) were obtained from the United States, Italy and Spain. PBMCs, B-cell-depleted T cells, or T cells were the source of the cDNA or gDNA that made up the material.

Source study methods: It was from reference gene primer amplification that nucleated cell counts were estimated. This table comes from immunoSEQ multiplex PCR, and its TCRdb copy is limited to in-frame clones, with some not included. That table gives V, J and clone size, and the DNA gave D and trimming. The sample lists approximately 230,000 clones, around four fifths occurring once. The V gene's germline CDR1 is MNHNY and CDR2 SVGAGI (reference sequence). The CDR3 is 12 residues long. The V gene lost 5 bases and the J gene lost 6 bases, with 11 bases spanning the gap. This receptor was obtained from a man at least 80 years old with acute or convalescent COVID-19. Input material: peripheral blood. V gene TRBV6-6 combines with J gene TRBJ2-7, with TRBD1 as a possible D gene (6 bases). CDR3 amino acids: CASSLQGSEQYF. For the CDR3, the DNA is TGTGCCAGCAGTCTACAGGGCTCCGAGCAGTACTTC.